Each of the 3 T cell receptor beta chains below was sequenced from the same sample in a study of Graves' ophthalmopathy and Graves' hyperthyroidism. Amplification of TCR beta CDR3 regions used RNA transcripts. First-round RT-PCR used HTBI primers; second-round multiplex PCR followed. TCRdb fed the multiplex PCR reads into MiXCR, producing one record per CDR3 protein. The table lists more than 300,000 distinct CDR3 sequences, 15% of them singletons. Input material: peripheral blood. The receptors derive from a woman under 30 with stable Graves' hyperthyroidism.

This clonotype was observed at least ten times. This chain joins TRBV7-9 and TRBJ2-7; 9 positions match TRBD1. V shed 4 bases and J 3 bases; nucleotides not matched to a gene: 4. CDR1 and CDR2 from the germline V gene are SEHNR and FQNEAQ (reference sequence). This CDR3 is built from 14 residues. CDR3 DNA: TGTGCCAGCAGCTCACCGGGACAGGGCTACGAGCAGTACTTC. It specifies CASSSPGQGYEQYF.

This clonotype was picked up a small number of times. CDR3 in amino acids: CASSPRLKGRMPQHF. CDR3 coding DNA: TGTGCCAGCAGCCCCCGGCTCAAGGGGAGAATGCCCCAGCATTTT. The chain combines TRBV7-8 with TRBJ1-5, with a tentative D call TRBD1 (5 bases). The V gene's germline CDR1 is SGHVS and CDR2 FQNEAQ. The CDR3 loop spans 15 amino acids. Trimming stripped 5 bases from V and 9 bases from J, with 20 bases between.

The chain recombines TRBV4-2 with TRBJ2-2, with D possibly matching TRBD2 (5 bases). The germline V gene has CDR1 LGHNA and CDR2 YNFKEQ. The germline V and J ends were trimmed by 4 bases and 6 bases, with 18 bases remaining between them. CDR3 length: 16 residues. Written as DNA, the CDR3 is TGTGCCAGCAGCCCGGTGGGGTGGCACGGGGCCGGGGAGCTGTTTTTT. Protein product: CASSPVGWHGAGELFF.